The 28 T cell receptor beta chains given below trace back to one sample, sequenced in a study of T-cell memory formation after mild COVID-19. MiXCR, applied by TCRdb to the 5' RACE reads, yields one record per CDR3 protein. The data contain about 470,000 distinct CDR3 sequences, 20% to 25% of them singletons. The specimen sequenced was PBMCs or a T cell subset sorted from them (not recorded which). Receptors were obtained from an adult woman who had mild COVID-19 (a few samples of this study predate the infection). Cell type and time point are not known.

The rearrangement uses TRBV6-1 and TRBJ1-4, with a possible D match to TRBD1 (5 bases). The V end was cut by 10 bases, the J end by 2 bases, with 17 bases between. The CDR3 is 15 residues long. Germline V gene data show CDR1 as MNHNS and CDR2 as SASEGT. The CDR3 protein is CAIKPGGATNEKLFF. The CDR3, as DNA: TGTGCCATCAAACCTGGAGGGGCTACTAATGAAAAACTGTTTTTT.

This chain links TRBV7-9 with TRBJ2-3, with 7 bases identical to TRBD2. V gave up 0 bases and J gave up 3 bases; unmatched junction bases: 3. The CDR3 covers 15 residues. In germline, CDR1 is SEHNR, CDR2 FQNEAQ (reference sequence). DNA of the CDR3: TGTGCCAGCAGCTTAGCGGCGGGAGCAACAGATACGCAGTATTTT. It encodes CASSLAAGATDTQYF.

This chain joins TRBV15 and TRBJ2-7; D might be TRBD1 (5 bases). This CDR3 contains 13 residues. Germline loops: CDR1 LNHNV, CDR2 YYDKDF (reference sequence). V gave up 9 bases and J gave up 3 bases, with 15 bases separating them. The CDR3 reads CATSETDIYEQYF. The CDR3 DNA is TGTGCCACATCCGAGACGGACATCTACGAGCAGTACTTC. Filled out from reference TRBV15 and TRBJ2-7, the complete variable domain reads DAMVIQNPRYQVTQFGKPVTLSCSQTLNHNVMYWYQQKSSQAPKLLFHYYDKDFNNEADTPDNFQSRRPNTSFCFLDIRSPGLGDTAMYLCATSETDIYEQYFGPGTRLTVT.

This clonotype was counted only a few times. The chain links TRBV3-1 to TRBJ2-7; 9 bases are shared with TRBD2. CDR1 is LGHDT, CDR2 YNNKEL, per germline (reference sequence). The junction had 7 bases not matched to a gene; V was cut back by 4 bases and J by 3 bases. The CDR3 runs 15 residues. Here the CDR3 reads CASSLRASGVYEQYF. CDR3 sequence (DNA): TGTGCCAGCAGCCTCCGGGCTAGCGGGGTCTACGAGCAGTACTTC.

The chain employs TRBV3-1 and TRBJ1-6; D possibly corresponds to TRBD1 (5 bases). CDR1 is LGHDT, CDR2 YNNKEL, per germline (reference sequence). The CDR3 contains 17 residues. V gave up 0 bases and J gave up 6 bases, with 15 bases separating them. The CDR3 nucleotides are TGTGCCAGCAGCCAAGAATTGGGCAGGGCCTTTAATTCACCCCTCCACTTT. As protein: CASSQELGRAFNSPLHF.

The CDR3: CASSGFSAIETQYF. Here the CDR3 DNA reads TGTGCCAGCAGTGGTTTTTCGGCCATAGAGACCCAGTACTTC. The chain carries TRBV2 and TRBJ2-5; D gene uncertain. The V end was cut by 4 bases, the J end by 4 bases, with 13 bases between. From germline, CDR1 is SNHLY and CDR2 FYNNEI. CDR3 length equals 14 residues.

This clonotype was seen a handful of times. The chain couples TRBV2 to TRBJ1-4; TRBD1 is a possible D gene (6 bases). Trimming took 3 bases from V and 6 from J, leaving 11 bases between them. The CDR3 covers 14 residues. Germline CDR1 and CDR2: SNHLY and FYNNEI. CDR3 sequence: CASSEDSLDEKLFF. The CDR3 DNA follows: TGTGCCAGCAGTGAGGACAGTCTGGATGAAAAACTGTTTTTT.

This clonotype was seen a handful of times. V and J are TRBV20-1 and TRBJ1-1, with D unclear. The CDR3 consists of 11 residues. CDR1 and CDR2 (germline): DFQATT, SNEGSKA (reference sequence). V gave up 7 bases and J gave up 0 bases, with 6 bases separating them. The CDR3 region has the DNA TGCAGTGGATACATGAACACTGAAGCTTTCTTT. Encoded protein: CSGYMNTEAFF.

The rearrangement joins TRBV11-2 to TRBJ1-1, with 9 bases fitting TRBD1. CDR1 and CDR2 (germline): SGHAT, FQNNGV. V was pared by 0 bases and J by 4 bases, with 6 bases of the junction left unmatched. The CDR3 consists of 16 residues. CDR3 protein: CASSLDRGTGSTEAFF. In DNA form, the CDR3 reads TGTGCCAGCAGCTTAGATCGGGGGACAGGGAGCACTGAAGCTTTCTTT.

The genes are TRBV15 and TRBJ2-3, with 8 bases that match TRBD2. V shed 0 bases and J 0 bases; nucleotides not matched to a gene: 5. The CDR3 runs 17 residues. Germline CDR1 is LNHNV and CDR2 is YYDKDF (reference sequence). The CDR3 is CATSRERTSGSTDTQYF. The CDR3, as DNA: TGTGCCACCAGCAGAGAGCGCACTAGCGGAAGCACAGATACGCAGTATTTT.

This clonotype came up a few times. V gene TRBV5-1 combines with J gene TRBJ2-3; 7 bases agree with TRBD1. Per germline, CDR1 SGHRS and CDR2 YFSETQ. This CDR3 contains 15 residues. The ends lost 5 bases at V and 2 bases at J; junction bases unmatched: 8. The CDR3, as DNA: TGCGCCAGCAGAATTGGGACAGTTGTCACAGATACGCAGTATTTT. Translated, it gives CASRIGTVVTDTQYF.

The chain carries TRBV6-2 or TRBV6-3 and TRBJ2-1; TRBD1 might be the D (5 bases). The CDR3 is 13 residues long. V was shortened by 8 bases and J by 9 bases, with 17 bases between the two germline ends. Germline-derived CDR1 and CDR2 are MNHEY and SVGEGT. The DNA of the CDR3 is TGTGCCAGCGGAAACCCAGGGTTTGGTGAGCAGTTCTTC. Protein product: CASGNPGFGEQFF.

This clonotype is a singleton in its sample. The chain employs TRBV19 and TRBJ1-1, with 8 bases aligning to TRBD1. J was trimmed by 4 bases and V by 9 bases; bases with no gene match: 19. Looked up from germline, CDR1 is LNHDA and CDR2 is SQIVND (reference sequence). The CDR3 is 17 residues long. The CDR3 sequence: CASTSQGQAGGGTEAFF. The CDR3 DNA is TGTGCCAGCACATCCCAGGGACAGGCGGGGGGAGGCACTGAAGCTTTCTTT.

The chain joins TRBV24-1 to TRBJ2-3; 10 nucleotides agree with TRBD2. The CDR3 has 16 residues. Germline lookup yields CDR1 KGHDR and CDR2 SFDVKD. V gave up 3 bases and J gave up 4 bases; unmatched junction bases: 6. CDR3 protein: CATSDASGSAADTQYF. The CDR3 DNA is TGTGCCACCAGTGATGCTAGCGGGAGCGCGGCAGATACGCAGTATTTT.

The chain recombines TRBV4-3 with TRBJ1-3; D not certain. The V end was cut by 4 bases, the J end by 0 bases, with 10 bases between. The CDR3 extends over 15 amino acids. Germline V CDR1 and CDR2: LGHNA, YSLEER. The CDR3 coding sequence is TGCGCCAGCAGCCTCTCACCCGACTCTGGAAACACCATATATTTT. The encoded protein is CASSLSPDSGNTIYF.

As DNA, the CDR3 is TGTGCCAGCTCACCCGTGGACAGAGGTAGCCACGAGCAGTACTTC. Its protein is CASSPVDRGSHEQYF. The rearrangement joins TRBV18 to TRBJ2-7, with D tentatively TRBD1 (6 bases). The CDR3 sequence is 15 residues long. V was trimmed by 3 bases and J by 5 bases, leaving 17 bases between them. Germline V CDR1 and CDR2: KGHSH, LQKENI.

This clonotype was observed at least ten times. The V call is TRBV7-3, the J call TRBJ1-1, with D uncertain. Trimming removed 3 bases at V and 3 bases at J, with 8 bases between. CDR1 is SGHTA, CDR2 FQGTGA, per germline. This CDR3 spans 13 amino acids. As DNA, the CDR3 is TGTGCCAGCAGCTTGCACGAGGACACTGAAGCTTTCTTT. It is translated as CASSLHEDTEAFF.

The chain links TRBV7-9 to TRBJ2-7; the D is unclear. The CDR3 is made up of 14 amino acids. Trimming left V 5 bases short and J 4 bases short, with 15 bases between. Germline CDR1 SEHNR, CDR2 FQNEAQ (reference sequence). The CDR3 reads CASSPKGSRYEQYF. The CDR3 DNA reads TGTGCCAGCAGCCCAAAAGGCAGCCGTTACGAGCAGTACTTC.

CDR3 loop: CASSLATGTDNTEAFF. The CDR3 DNA reads TGTGCCAGCAGTTTAGCTACCGGGACAGATAACACTGAAGCTTTCTTT. The chain carries TRBV27 and TRBJ1-1, with 7 bases aligning to TRBD1. The CDR3 totals 16 residues. Germline CDR1 MNHEY, CDR2 SMNVEV (reference sequence). J was trimmed by 2 bases and V by 2 bases; bases with no gene match: 8.

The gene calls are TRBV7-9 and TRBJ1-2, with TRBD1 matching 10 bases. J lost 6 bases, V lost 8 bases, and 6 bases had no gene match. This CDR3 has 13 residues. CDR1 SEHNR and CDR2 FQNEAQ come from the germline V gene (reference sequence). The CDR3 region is CASLAGTGDGYTF. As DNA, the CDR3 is TGTGCCAGCCTAGCCGGGACAGGGGATGGCTACACCTTC. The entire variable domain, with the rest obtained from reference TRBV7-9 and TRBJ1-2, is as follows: DTGVSQNPRHKITKRGQNVTFRCDPISEHNRLYWYRQTLGQGPEFLTYFQNEAQLEKSRLLSDRFSAERPKGSFSTLEIQRTEQGDSAMYLCASLAGTGDGYTFGSGTRLTVV.

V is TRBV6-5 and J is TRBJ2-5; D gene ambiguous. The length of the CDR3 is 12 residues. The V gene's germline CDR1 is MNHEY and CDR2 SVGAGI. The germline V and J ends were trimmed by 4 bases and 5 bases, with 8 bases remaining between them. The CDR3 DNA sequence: TGTGCCAGCAGTTCGGGTTGGGAGACCCAGTACTTC. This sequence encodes CASSSGWETQYF.

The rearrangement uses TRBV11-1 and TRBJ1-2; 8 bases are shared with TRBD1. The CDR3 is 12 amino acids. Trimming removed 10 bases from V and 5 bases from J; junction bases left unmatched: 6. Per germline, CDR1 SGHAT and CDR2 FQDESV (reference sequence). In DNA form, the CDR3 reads TGTGCCATCCAGGACAGGGTATATGGCTACACCTTC. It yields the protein CAIQDRVYGYTF. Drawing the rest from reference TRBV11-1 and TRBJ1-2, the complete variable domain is EAEVAQSPRYKITEKSQAVAFWCDPISGHATLYWYRQILGQGPELLVQFQDESVVDDSQLPKDRFSAERLKGVDSTLKIQPAELGDSAMYLCAIQDRVYGYTFGSGTRLTVV.

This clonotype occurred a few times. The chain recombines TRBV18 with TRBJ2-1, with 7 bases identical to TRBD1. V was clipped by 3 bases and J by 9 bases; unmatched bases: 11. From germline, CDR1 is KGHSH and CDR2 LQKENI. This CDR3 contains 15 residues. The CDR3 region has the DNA TGTGCCAGCTCACCCGCTGGGGCTTCAGGGGGTGAGCAGTTCTTC. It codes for CASSPAGASGGEQFF.

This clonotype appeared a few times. The chain's CDR3 is CASSWDSETEAFF. The CDR3, as DNA: TGTGCCAGCAGTTGGGACAGTGAGACTGAAGCTTTCTTT. V is TRBV7-9 and J is TRBJ1-1, with 7 bases lining up with TRBD1. V lost 6 bases to trimming and J lost 5 bases; unmatched junction nucleotides: 6. The CDR3 runs 13 residues. Per germline, CDR1 SEHNR and CDR2 FQNEAQ (reference sequence).

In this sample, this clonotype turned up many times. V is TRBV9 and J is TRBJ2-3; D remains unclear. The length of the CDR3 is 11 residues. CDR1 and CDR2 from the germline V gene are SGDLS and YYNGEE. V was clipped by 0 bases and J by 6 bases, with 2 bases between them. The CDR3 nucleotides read TGTGCCAGCAGCGTAGGGGATACGCAGTATTTT. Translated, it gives CASSVGDTQYF.

CDR3 in amino acids: CSVVAGGQVKETQYF. CDR3 coding DNA: TGCAGCGTTGTCGCGGGAGGGCAAGTCAAAGAGACCCAGTACTTC. V is TRBV29-1 and J is TRBJ2-5; TRBD2 aligns across 9 bases. The CDR3 runs 15 residues. CDR1 is SQVTM, CDR2 ANQGSEA, per germline. Losses at the gene ends were 4 bases for V and 3 bases for J; bases not matched to a gene: 9.

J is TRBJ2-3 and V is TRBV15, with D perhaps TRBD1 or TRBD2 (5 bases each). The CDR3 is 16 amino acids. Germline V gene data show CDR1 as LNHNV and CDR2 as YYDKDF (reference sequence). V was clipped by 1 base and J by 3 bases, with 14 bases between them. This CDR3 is CATSRVLWDDTDTQYF. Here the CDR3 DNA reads TGTGCCACCAGCAGAGTCCTATGGGACGATACAGATACGCAGTATTTT.

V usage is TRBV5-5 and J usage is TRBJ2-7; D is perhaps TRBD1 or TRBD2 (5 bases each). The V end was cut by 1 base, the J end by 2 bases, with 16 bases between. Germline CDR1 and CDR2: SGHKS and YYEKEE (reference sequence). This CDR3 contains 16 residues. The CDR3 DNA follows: TGTGCCAGCAGCTTGACAGCGGACATCATAACCTACGAGCAGTACTTC. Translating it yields CASSLTADIITYEQYF.